What follows are 9 T cell receptor beta chains derived from one specimen sequenced in a study of vaccination and CD4 T cells after COVID-19. These receptors lack a known antigen. Sequence data for DNA of cultured CD4+ T cells were generated by the Oncomine TCR Beta short-read assay. TCRdb independently ran MiXCR on the PCR reads; one entry per CDR3 protein. In the table there are roughly 20,000 distinct CDR3 sequences, 67% of which are singletons. Treatment described: roughly 11-day PBMC culture with coronavirus spike peptide pools or control peptides (ViraFEST assay). Sequenced: CD4+ T cells from blood, cultured in vitro. The receptor source for this set is a human donor who had recovered from COVID-19.

The chain recombines TRBV7-3 with TRBJ2-3; D call uncertain. The CDR3 totals 14 residues. The V and J ends lost 2 bases and 3 bases respectively, with 9 bases between them. Germline CDR1 reads SGHTA; CDR2 reads FQGTGA. The CDR3 DNA sequence: TGTGCCAGCAGCTTATATCTAGAAACAGATACGCAGTATTTT. Protein sequence: CASSLYLETDTQYF.

The gene calls are TRBV6-5 and TRBJ1-1; perhaps TRBD1 as D (6 bases). Trimming removed 0 bases from V and 6 bases from J, with 20 bases in between. Germline values: CDR1 MNHEY, CDR2 SVGAGI. There are 17 residues in the CDR3. The CDR3 reads CASSYSWGANERAEAFF. In nucleotides, the CDR3 is TGTGCCAGCAGTTACTCGTGGGGGGCCAACGAACGGGCTGAAGCTTTCTTT.

The V call is TRBV9, the J call TRBJ2-7; 8 nucleotides line up with TRBD1. Germline lookup yields CDR1 SGDLS and CDR2 YYNGEE. CDR3 length equals 16 residues. With V trimmed by 4 bases and J by 1 base, 10 bases remained unmatched. As DNA, the CDR3 is TGTGCCAGCAGCCCGTCAACCGGGACAGGATCCTACGAGCAGTACTTC. It encodes CASSPSTGTGSYEQYF.

The chain is built from TRBV11-3 and TRBJ2-3, with D perhaps matching TRBD2 (5 bases). The V and J ends lost 1 base and 1 base respectively, with 18 bases between them. CDR3 length: 18 residues. From germline, CDR1 is SGHNT and CDR2 YENEEA. CDR3 protein: CASSLGAGGSGGTDTQYF. The DNA for the CDR3 is TGTGCCAGCAGCTTAGGGGCGGGCGGGTCCGGGGGCACAGATACGCAGTATTTT. The full variable domain, with the rest looked up from reference TRBV11-3 and TRBJ2-3, is EAGVVQSPRYKIIEKKQPVAFWCNPISGHNTLYWYLQNLGQGPELLIRYENEEAVDDSQLPKDRFSAERLKGVDSTLKIQPAELGDSAVYLCASSLGAGGSGGTDTQYFGPGTRLTVL.

The chain recombines TRBV6-1 with TRBJ1-4; tentatively, D is TRBD1 (6 bases). This CDR3 has 10 amino acids. Germline V lookup: CDR1 MNHNS, CDR2 SASEGT. Trimming removed 8 bases from V and 12 bases from J, with 10 bases in between. CDR3: CASWGAELFF. The CDR3 nucleotides are TGTGCCAGCTGGGGGGCTGAACTGTTTTTT.

The rearrangement links TRBV6-1 to TRBJ2-3; D unresolved. This CDR3 spans 13 amino acids. The germline V gene encodes CDR1 MNHNS and CDR2 SASEGT. V gave up 0 bases and J gave up 7 bases, with 8 bases separating them. CDR3 nucleotides: TGTGCCAGCAGTGAAGCCCCAACCAATACGCAGTATTTT. Translation gives CASSEAPTNTQYF.

This rearrangement joins TRBV19 to TRBJ2-2; D is perhaps TRBD2 (5 bases). CDR3 length equals 14 residues. The V end lost 4 bases, the J end lost 2 bases, and 8 bases lay between the germline ends. The germline gives CDR1 LNHDA, CDR2 SQIVND (reference sequence). The CDR3 reads CASSSGSNTGELFF. The CDR3 bases are TGTGCCAGTAGTAGCGGGTCCAACACCGGGGAGCTGTTTTTT.

The rearrangement uses TRBV7-9 and TRBJ2-3, with D possibly matching TRBD1 (7 bases). CDR1 SEHNR and CDR2 FQNEAQ come from the germline V gene (reference sequence). The V gene lost 3 bases and the J gene lost 5 bases, with 12 bases spanning the gap. The CDR3 is 14 amino acids. DNA for the CDR3: TGTGCCAGCAGCTTTCCCCAGGGGGGAGATACGCAGTATTTT. It specifies CASSFPQGGDTQYF.

This rearrangement joins TRBV7-2 to TRBJ2-1, with 11 nucleotides matching TRBD2. After removal of 10 bases from V and 0 bases from J, the junction contained 17 bases not matched to a gene. The CDR3 covers 19 residues. Germline assignment: CDR1 SGHTA and CDR2 FQGNSA. CDR3 coding DNA: TGTGCCACCAAACCTGGGGGCCTAGCGGGAGGCCTCTCCTACAATGAGCAGTTCTTC. Translation: CATKPGGLAGGLSYNEQFF.